The 4 T cell receptor beta chains given below trace back to one sample, sequenced in a study of naive and memory T cell subsets. Points from the study as a whole: A few larger clonotypes appeared in naive repertoires, especially CD8, possibly memory cells re-expressing CD45RA.

These receptors are not linked to any known antigen. The beta constant-region primer was an equimolar mix of two oligonucleotides covering TRBC1 and TRBC2. Nested alpha and beta constant-region primers with the SP2 primer drove four PCR rounds on ligated cDNA. TCRdb analysed the UMI-ligation and nested PCR reads with MiXCR anew, one entry per CDR3 protein. The table shows about 150,000 distinct CDR3 sequences, with about 23% occurring only once. The sequencing input was naive CD4+ T cells from blood. The origin of the receptors is a human donor in good health.

The CDR3 region is CSARQTSGRGNEQFF. For the CDR3, the DNA is TGCAGTGCTAGACAAACTAGCGGGAGGGGAAATGAGCAGTTCTTC. The V and J genes are TRBV20-1 and TRBJ2-1, with TRBD2 matching 13 bases. Germline assignment: CDR1 DFQATT and CDR2 SNEGSKA (reference sequence). J lost 7 bases, V lost 2 bases, and 5 bases had no gene match. The CDR3 totals 15 residues.

This clonotype was found many times. The chain uses TRBV28 and TRBJ1-1, with a weak D call TRBD1 (5 bases). The CDR3 loop spans 14 amino acids. From germline, CDR1 is MDHEN and CDR2 SYDVKM. V dropped 7 bases and J dropped 1 base, with 13 bases sitting between them. CDR3: CASTTGTANTEAFF. The CDR3, as DNA: TGTGCCAGCACCACGGGGACCGCGAACACTGAAGCTTTCTTT. The full variable domain, completed using reference TRBV28 and TRBJ1-1, is DVKVTQSSRYLVKRTGEKVFLECVQDMDHENMFWYRQDPGLGLRLIYFSYDVKMKEKGDIPEGYSVSREKKERFSLILESASTNQTSMYLCASTTGTANTEAFFGQGTRLTVV.

This rearrangement joins TRBV20-1 to TRBJ2-1; possible D gene TRBD2, 6 bases. The CDR3 totals 16 residues. CDR1 and CDR2 from the germline V gene are DFQATT and SNEGSKA (reference sequence). V shed 1 base and J shed 2 bases, with 15 bases lying between them. Written as DNA, the CDR3 is TGCAGTGCTAGAGTCCCGAGGGGAGGAACCTACAATGAGCAGTTCTTC. Translated, it gives CSARVPRGGTYNEQFF.

This CDR3 is CASSLFGGGEQFF. As DNA, the CDR3 is TGTGCCAGCAGCTTATTCGGCGGGGGTGAGCAGTTCTTC. The chain recombines TRBV7-2 with TRBJ2-1; 7 positions agree with TRBD2. The CDR3 has 13 amino acids. Losses at the gene ends were 2 bases for V and 9 bases for J; bases not matched to a gene: 4. The germline V gene has CDR1 SGHTA and CDR2 FQGNSA.